This record covers a single T cell receptor (beta chain). The V gene's germline CDR1 is SGHNT and CDR2 YENEEA. Trimming took off 4 bases at V and 8 bases at J, with 10 bases between the two ends. The CDR3 covers 12 residues. TEMRA cells underwent FACS enrichment and CD8+ and CD4+ T cells underwent negative isolation. When the RNA was reverse transcribed, random hexamers were used with an input of roughly 0.5 to 1 ug. Multiplex PCR with immunoSEQ amplified the TCR beta CDR3 across 54 Vbeta and 13 Jbeta. TCRdb fed the immunoSEQ multiplex PCR reads into MiXCR, producing one record per CDR3 protein. The sample lists under 200,000 distinct CDR3 sequences, about 91% seen once, with over 0.075% in the top ten. The data stem from a study of CD8 T cells in Susac syndrome. Study background: Roughly 6 sequenced Susac syndrome patients had clinically active disease, while eight were in remission. Each patient with Susac syndrome, at the time of blood draw, was therapy-naive, on corticosteroids, or on intravenous immunoglobulin alone.

The sequence came from a human donor with Susac syndrome. Material: CD4+ T cells from PBMCs. This rearrangement joins TRBV11-3 to TRBJ2-3, with D maybe TRBD1 (5 bases). The CDR3 sequence: CASSSSRGTQYF. CDR3 DNA: TGTGCCAGCAGCTCGTCAAGGGGTACGCAGTATTTT.